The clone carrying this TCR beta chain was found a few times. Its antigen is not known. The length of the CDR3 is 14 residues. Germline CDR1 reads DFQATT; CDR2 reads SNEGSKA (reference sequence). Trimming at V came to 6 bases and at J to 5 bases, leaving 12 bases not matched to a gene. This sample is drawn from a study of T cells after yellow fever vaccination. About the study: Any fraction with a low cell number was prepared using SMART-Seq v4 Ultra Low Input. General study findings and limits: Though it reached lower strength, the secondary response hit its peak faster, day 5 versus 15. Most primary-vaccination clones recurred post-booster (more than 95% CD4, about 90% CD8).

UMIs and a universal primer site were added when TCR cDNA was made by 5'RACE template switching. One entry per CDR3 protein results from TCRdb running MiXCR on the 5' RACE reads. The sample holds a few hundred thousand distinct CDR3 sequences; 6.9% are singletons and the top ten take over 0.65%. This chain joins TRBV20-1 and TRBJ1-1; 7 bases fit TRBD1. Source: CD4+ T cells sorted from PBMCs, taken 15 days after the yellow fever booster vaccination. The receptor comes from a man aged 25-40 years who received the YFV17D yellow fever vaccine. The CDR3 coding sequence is TGCAGTGCGACGACAGGGCAGGTCAAGACTGAAGCTTTCTTT. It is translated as CSATTGQVKTEAFF.